This T cell receptor (beta chain) was observed in a study of blood T cells in healthy people across ages. Study outcomes and limitations: It was held that the diversity estimates obtained from one million T cells were underestimates. Compared with aged donors, long-lived donors showed fewer expanded clones, suggesting selection.

In regard to this clonotype: Its antigen remains unidentified.

A second PCR, run for about 6 to 11 cycles, used a sample-barcoded 5' primer plus a J-beta primer mix. A single record per CDR3 protein comes from TCRdb applying MiXCR to the 5' RACE reads. This table holds about 1.1 million distinct CDR3 sequences, roughly two fifths found once. From germline, CDR1 is SGHTA and CDR2 FQGNSA. V lost 7 bases, J lost 0 bases, and 10 bases lay in between. The CDR3 is made up of 14 amino acids. The rearrangement links TRBV7-2 to TRBJ1-5; unclear D gene. This clonotype originated in a young man in good health. The specimen was blood. As DNA, the CDR3 is TGTGCCAGCAACTCCCCCGATAGCAATCAGCCCCAGCATTTT. It encodes CASNSPDSNQPQHF.